One sample yielded the 22 T cell receptor beta chains listed below, sequenced in a study of T cell responses to AZD1222 COVID-19 vaccine. Method: immunoSEQ multiplex PCR; TCRdb's copy keeps in-frame clones and lacks some. The table includes about 84,000 clones, 70% to 90% detected once. The sequencing used peripheral blood, collected 28 days after the second AZD1222 dose. The origin of the receptors is an adult who received the AZD1222 COVID-19 vaccine.

The chain links TRBV6-1 to TRBJ2-5; TRBD1 matches at 10 bases. J was trimmed by 13 bases and V by 2 bases; bases with no gene match: 7. The CDR3 is 13 residues long. Germline V gives CDR1 MNHNS, CDR2 SASEGT. CDR3 sequence (DNA): TGTGCCAGCAGTGAAACGGGGGACAGGGGCTCGTACTTC. Translated: CASSETGDRGSYF.

The chain carries TRBV5-5 and TRBJ2-3, with D perhaps matching TRBD1 or TRBD2 (5 bases each). CDR1 SGHKS and CDR2 YYEKEE come from the germline V gene (reference sequence). This CDR3 has 16 residues. The V and J ends lost 0 bases and 2 bases respectively, with 13 bases between them. The CDR3 loop is CASSLGGWTFTDTQYF. The DNA for the CDR3 is TGTGCCAGCAGCTTGGGGGGCTGGACTTTCACAGATACGCAGTATTTT.

The chain links TRBV6-1 to TRBJ1-6, with D maybe TRBD1 (5 bases). This CDR3 comprises 15 residues. Germline V CDR1 and CDR2: MNHNS, SASEGT. Trimming removed 3 bases at V and 9 bases at J, with 15 bases between. CDR3 residues: CASSDRQSSGSPLHF. CDR3 sequence (DNA): TGTGCCAGCAGTGACCGACAGAGCTCGGGTTCACCCCTCCACTTT.

The chain recombines TRBV9 with TRBJ1-1; TRBD1 matches 11 bases. The CDR3 is 17 residues long. Losses at the gene ends were 3 bases for V and 5 bases for J; bases not matched to a gene: 12. Germline V gene data show CDR1 as SGDLS and CDR2 as YYNGEE. This chain's CDR3 is CASSAYAGTGGRTEAFF. The CDR3 nucleotides are TGTGCCAGCAGCGCGTACGCCGGGACAGGGGGACGAACTGAAGCTTTCTTT.

The chain couples TRBV7-9 to TRBJ2-7, with TRBD1 matching over 7 bases. Trimming took 1 base from V and 2 from J; bases not matched to a gene: 2. This CDR3 contains 14 residues. From germline, CDR1 is SEHNR and CDR2 FQNEAQ (reference sequence). CDR3 nucleotide sequence: TGTGCCAGCAGCTTAGGGGACAGTACCTACGAGCAGTACTTC. Translated: CASSLGDSTYEQYF.

The chain recombines TRBV5-4 with TRBJ2-5, with TRBD2 identical over 9 bases. The CDR3 covers 14 residues. Germline V lookup: CDR1 SGHNT, CDR2 YYREEE (reference sequence). With 4 bases clipped from V and 3 bases from J, the junction kept 4 bases outside the gene matches. This CDR3 is CASSPGLAEETQYF. Written as DNA, the CDR3 is TGTGCCAGCAGCCCGGGACTAGCTGAAGAGACCCAGTACTTC.

The V and J genes are TRBV6-5 and TRBJ2-3, with D perhaps matching TRBD2 (5 bases). V lost 7 bases and J 3 bases, leaving 14 bases between the germline ends. The CDR3 is made up of 14 amino acids. In germline, CDR1 is MNHEY, CDR2 SVGAGI. Written as DNA, the CDR3 is TGTGCCAGCACACGGGGTTTATGGACAGATACGCAGTATTTT. Translation gives CASTRGLWTDTQYF.

The chain combines TRBV6-5 with TRBJ1-2; D is unclear. Germline V lookup: CDR1 MNHEY, CDR2 SVGAGI. V gave up 3 bases and J gave up 0 bases, with 8 bases separating them. This CDR3 comprises 14 residues. CDR3 in DNA: TGTGCCAGCAGTTATGTCCCAACTAACTATGGCTACACCTTC. This sequence encodes CASSYVPTNYGYTF.

The chain couples TRBV11-2 to TRBJ2-3; unclear D gene. This CDR3 has 14 residues. Looked up from germline, CDR1 is SGHAT and CDR2 is FQNNGV. Trimming shortened V by 1 base and J by 6 bases, and 11 bases separated the two germline ends. The CDR3 region is CASSLGGRPDTQYF. CDR3 nucleotides: TGTGCCAGCAGCTTAGGTGGGCGGCCGGATACGCAGTATTTT.

This chain joins TRBV27 and TRBJ1-1; perhaps TRBD1 as D (6 bases). Trimming took 5 bases from V and 5 from J, leaving 9 bases between them. The CDR3 consists of 12 residues. The germline V gene has CDR1 MNHEY and CDR2 SMNVEV (reference sequence). In DNA form, the CDR3 reads TGTGCCAGCAGTACAGGGAGGACTGAAGCTTTCTTT. Encoded protein: CASSTGRTEAFF.

The V and J genes are TRBV4-2 and TRBJ1-2; D is unresolved. The germline V gene encodes CDR1 LGHNA and CDR2 YNFKEQ. This CDR3 is 14 amino acids long. V dropped 4 bases and J dropped 4 bases, with 13 bases sitting between them. CDR3 nucleotide sequence: TGTGCCAGCAGCCCGGAAGCAGCGTTCTATGGCTACACCTTC. Translated, it gives CASSPEAAFYGYTF.

V and J are TRBV20-1 and TRBJ2-3, with 13 bases identical to TRBD2. Trimming cost V 3 bases and J 5 bases; bases outside gene matches: 8. CDR1 and CDR2 from the germline V gene are DFQATT and SNEGSKA (reference sequence). The CDR3 is made up of 16 amino acids. CDR3 loop: CSASPRLAGGGDTQYF. The CDR3, as DNA: TGCAGTGCTAGTCCTCGACTAGCGGGGGGAGGAGATACGCAGTATTTT.

The chain couples TRBV28 to TRBJ1-2; the D is unclear. The CDR3 consists of 15 residues. The germline V and J ends were trimmed by 5 bases and 1 base, with 14 bases remaining between them. CDR1 MDHEN and CDR2 SYDVKM come from the germline V gene. The CDR3 reads CASSPKTEYNYGYTF. CDR3 bases: TGTGCCAGCAGTCCCAAGACGGAATATAACTATGGCTACACCTTC.

This chain uses TRBV28 with TRBJ2-7; 9 bases fit TRBD1. The CDR3 length is 16 residues. V lost 6 bases to trimming and J lost 5 bases; unmatched junction nucleotides: 14. Germline V gene sequence: CDR1 MDHEN, CDR2 SYDVKM. CDR3 DNA sequence: TGTGCCAGCAGCACTACCGCCGGGACAGGGAGAAACGAGCAGTACTTC. Residues: CASSTTAGTGRNEQYF.

The chain uses TRBV5-1 and TRBJ2-7; TRBD1 might be the D (6 bases). The germline CDR1 and CDR2 sequences are SGHRS and YFSETQ. This CDR3 is 15 amino acids long. The ends were cut back, 0 bases at V and 5 bases at J, with 15 bases in the middle. The CDR3 DNA reads TGCGCCAGCAGCTTGGACAGGGCCCTTAGGGACGAGCAGTACTTC. This encodes CASSLDRALRDEQYF. The whole variable domain, filled in from reference TRBV5-1 and TRBJ2-7, reads KAGVTQTPRYLIKTRGQQVTLSCSPISGHRSVSWYQQTPGQGLQFLFEYFSETQRNKGNFPGRFSGRQFSNSRSEMNVSTLELGDSALYLCASSLDRALRDEQYFGPGTRLTVT.

V gene TRBV19 combines with J gene TRBJ1-2, with a tentative D call TRBD1 (5 bases). This CDR3 contains 16 residues. Germline V lookup: CDR1 LNHDA, CDR2 SQIVND (reference sequence). The V and J ends lost 1 base and 2 bases respectively, with 14 bases between them. CDR3 in amino acids: CASSIGGGFANYGYTF. CDR3 nucleotides: TGTGCCAGTAGTATAGGGGGCGGTTTCGCCAACTATGGCTACACCTTC.

The chain combines TRBV6-5 with TRBJ2-5; D is possibly TRBD2 (6 bases). There are 13 residues in the CDR3. CDR1 and CDR2 (germline): MNHEY, SVGAGI. The ends were cut back, 6 bases at V and 2 bases at J, with 10 bases in the middle. The chain's CDR3 is CASSPGSQETQYF. CDR3 bases: TGTGCCAGCAGCCCCGGGAGTCAAGAGACCCAGTACTTC.

This clone was recorded only once. The V gene is TRBV28, the J gene TRBJ1-3; maybe TRBD1 (6 bases). V gave up 6 bases and J gave up 0 bases, with 15 bases separating them. This CDR3 has 16 residues. Germline assignment: CDR1 MDHEN and CDR2 SYDVKM. The CDR3 coding sequence is TGTGCCAGCAGGCCTCGAGGGGGAAACTCTGGAAACACCATATATTTT. It yields the protein CASRPRGGNSGNTIYF.

V usage is TRBV19 and J usage is TRBJ1-2, with unresolved D. The CDR3 consists of 12 residues. Germline V gene lookup returns CDR1 LNHDA and CDR2 SQIVND (reference sequence). The V end was cut by 7 bases, the J end by 0 bases, with 6 bases between. The CDR3 sequence: CASNAANYGYTF. CDR3 in DNA: TGTGCCAGTAATGCCGCTAACTATGGCTACACCTTC. Variable domain in full (rest from reference TRBV19 and TRBJ1-2): DGGITQSPKYLFRKEGQNVTLSCEQNLNHDAMYWYRQDPGQGLRLIYYSQIVNDFQKGDIAEGYSVSREKKESFPLTVTSAQKNPTAFYLCASNAANYGYTFGSGTRLTVV.

The chain links TRBV10-3 to TRBJ2-7, with 8 bases identical to TRBD1. Germline V gene sequence: CDR1 ENHRY, CDR2 SYGVKD. The CDR3 runs to 14 residues. Losses at the gene ends were 6 bases for V and 0 bases for J; bases not matched to a gene: 4. The DNA for the CDR3 is TGTGCCATCAGGCGACAGGGGAGCTCCTACGAGCAGTACTTC. This codes for CAIRRQGSSYEQYF.

The chain carries TRBV12-3 or TRBV12-4 and TRBJ2-7; TRBD1 is a possible D gene (5 bases). The CDR3 length is 11 residues. V was cut by 3 bases and J by 6 bases, with 6 bases left in between. Here the CDR3 reads CASSFRVEQYF. CDR3 DNA: TGTGCCAGCAGTTTCAGGGTCGAGCAGTACTTC.

The chain's CDR3 is CASNEQGIYEQYF. DNA of the CDR3: TGTGCCAGCAACGAGCAGGGGATTTACGAGCAGTACTTC. The chain links TRBV2 to TRBJ2-7; D is possibly TRBD1 (6 bases). CDR1 SNHLY and CDR2 FYNNEI come from the germline V gene. The CDR3 has 13 residues. Trimming removed 7 bases from V and 4 bases from J, with 14 bases in between.